These T cell receptor beta chains were read from a single sample in a study of graft-versus-host responses after intestinal transplantation. Clones were read by immunoSEQ multiplex PCR, and TCRdb kept only the in-frame ones, dropping some. This table has 15,000 to 20,000 clones, 83% appearing once. Material: ileum tissue, obtained 584 days after intestinal transplantation. The receptor source for this set is a human patient who received an intestinal transplant, so some T cells may come from the graft donor. Both conserved end residues are part of each CDR3. A D gene is named only where the DNA matches it firmly. A clone size is listed for some rows: how often the clone was seen (once, few, many), or a class if it is expanded.

D | size | J | V | DNA | CDR3
TRBD1 | . | TRBJ2-1 | TRBV5-1 | TGCGCCAGCAGCCAGGGGACAGACAAGCCATACAATGAGCAGTTCTTC | CASSQGTDKPYNEQFF
. | . | TRBJ2-3 | TRBV5-6 | TGTGCCAGCAGCTTTGGTAATGAGGGTACAGATACGCAGTATTTT | CASSFGNEGTDTQYF
TRBD2 | . | TRBJ2-3 | TRBV29-1 | TGCAGCGTTGAAGATCGAGTGGGGGACTACCCGCAGTATTTT | CSVEDRVGDYPQYF
. | few | TRBJ1-2 | TRBV5-1 | TGCGCCAGCAGCACCGATGGGACGGTTTTTAACTATGGCTACACCTTC | CASSTDGTVFNYGYTF
. | . | TRBJ1-5 | TRBV7-9 | TGTGCCAGCAGCTTAGGACATGGCAATCAGCCCCAGCATTTT | CASSLGHGNQPQHF
TRBD1 | once | TRBJ2-2 | TRBV19 | TGTGCCAGTAGTTCCCTCGGACAGGATGCGAACACCGGGGAGCTGTTTTTT | CASSSLGQDANTGELFF
TRBD1 | . | TRBJ1-1 | TRBV5-1 | TGCGCCAGCAGCTTCACAGGGGGCCGGGACACTGAAGCTTTCTTT | CASSFTGGRDTEAFF
TRBD1 | few | TRBJ2-7 | TRBV19 | TGTGCCAGTAGTCGCCCGGGACAGCGCGAGCAGTACTTC | CASSRPGQREQYF
. | . | TRBJ2-5 | TRBV15 | TGTGCCACCAGCGAAGGGGGGCAGTGGCAAGAGACCCAGTACTTC | CATSEGGQWQETQYF
. | . | TRBJ2-3 | TRBV5-7 | TGTGCCAGCAGCCCCGACAGGACAGATACGCAGTATTTT | CASSPDRTDTQYF
TRBD1 | . | TRBJ1-1 | TRBV2 | TGTGCCAGCTCCGCTCAGGGGGGGGCAACGGCCAACACTGAAGCTTTCTTT | CASSAQGGATANTEAFF
TRBD2 | . | TRBJ2-1 | TRBV19 | TGTGCCAGTAGTATAGCGGGGGGGCCATCTTACAATGAGCAGTTCTTC | CASSIAGGPSYNEQFF
. | . | TRBJ2-1 | TRBV11-3 | TGTGCCAGCAACCAAGGGGGGAATGAGCAGTTCTTC | CASNQGGNEQFF
. | . | TRBJ2-5 | TRBV2 | TGTGCCAGCAACGAAAGGGGCGCAATTCGCCAAGAGACCCAGTACTTC | CASNERGAIRQETQYF
TRBD1 | . | TRBJ1-3 | TRBV4-1 | TGCGCCAGCAGCGCTTGGGTGGGACAGAGTGGAAACACCATATATTTT | CASSAWVGQSGNTIYF
TRBD2 | . | TRBJ2-7 | TRBV18 | TGTGCCAGCTCACCACGGAGCAGAATTAGCGGGACCTACGAGCAGTACTTC | CASSPRSRISGTYEQYF
. | . | TRBJ1-2 | TRBV2 | TGTGCCAGCAGGGCAGCCGTAAATCTTAACTATGGCTACACCTTC | CASRAAVNLNYGYTF
. | once | TRBJ1-1 | TRBV11-2 | TGTGCCAGCCTCAGAGGTATGAACACTGAAGCTTTCTTT | CASLRGMNTEAFF
. | . | TRBJ1-6 | TRBV7-8 | TGTGCCAGCAGCTTAAGGACAGTCAATTCACCCCTCCACTTT | CASSLRTVNSPLHF
TRBD2 | . | TRBJ2-1 | TRBV4-1 | TGCGCCAGCAACTCCCCCATGGGGGGGGGCTCCTACAATGAGCAGTTCTTC | CASNSPMGGGSYNEQFF
. | . | TRBJ1-5 | TRBV6-1 | TGTGCCAGCAAGCGGGAAAGCAATCAGCCCCAGCATTTT | CASKRESNQPQHF
. | . | TRBJ2-3 | TRBV1 | TGCACCAGCAGCCAAGCGGGGGGATCCACAGATACGCAGTATTTT | CTSSQAGGSTDTQYF